What follows is one TCR beta chain and its context. The CDR3 runs to 14 residues. Germline CDR1 and CDR2: MNHEY and SMNVEV (reference sequence). Trimming cost V 3 bases and J 5 bases, with 12 bases left between them. This sample is drawn from a study of blood T cell repertoires in COVID-19. The data were produced by immunoSEQ multiplex PCR, yet TCRdb's version contains in-frame clones alone and is incomplete. The table includes around 75,000 clones, about nine tenths detected once. This chain connects TRBV27 to TRBJ2-3, with a weak D call TRBD2 (5 bases). The clonotype was recovered from a human donor in a cohort sampled during active COVID-19. Sequencing input: peripheral blood. The CDR3 here is CASSFEGEEDTQYF. The CDR3 nucleotides read TGTGCCAGCAGTTTTGAGGGCGAGGAAGATACGCAGTATTTT.